These T cell receptor beta chains were read from a single sample in a study of CD8 T cells in ankylosing spondylitis. MiXCR, applied by TCRdb to the 5' RACE reads, yields one record per CDR3 protein. The table lists around 250,000 distinct CDR3 sequences, about 30% of them singletons. Input material: blood, either unsorted or a sorted T cell fraction (not recorded which). The receptors stem from a male donor with ankylosing spondylitis or in good health (not recorded which). The CDR3 runs from the conserved cysteine through the conserved F or W. Each record gives: J gene, D gene, V gene, clone size, CDR3 DNA, CDR3 protein. A D gene is named only where the DNA matches it firmly. A row's size may be missing; if present it is once, few, many or a size class.

>TRBJ2-5|TRBD1|TRBV11-2|.
TGTGCCAGCAGCCAGGGGGCTAAGGAGACCCAGTACTTC
CASSQGAKETQYF
>TRBJ2-7|.|TRBV20-1|.
TGCAGTGCTCCGACAGGCCCCTACGACTACGAGCAGTACTTC
CSAPTGPYDYEQYF
>TRBJ2-1|.|TRBV9|.
TGTGCCAGCAGCCCTAAAGGAGACCCCTCCCCATACAATGAGCAGTTCTTC
CASSPKGDPSPYNEQFF
>TRBJ2-1|TRBD2|TRBV20-1|few
TGCAGTGCTAGAGCCCCGGGACTAGCCTACAATGAGCAGTTCTTC
CSARAPGLAYNEQFF
>TRBJ2-1|TRBD2|TRBV27|.
TGTGCCAGCAGTTTTACCGGGGGGAATGAGCAGTTCTTC
CASSFTGGNEQFF
>TRBJ2-7|.|TRBV6-1|.
TGTGCCAGCAGTCCCTTCCCCCGGGGGAACCTCTACGAGCAGTACTTC
CASSPFPRGNLYEQYF
>TRBJ2-2|TRBD2|TRBV12-3/TRBV12-4|.
TGTGCCAGCTTCACTAGCGGGGGTAGGGAGCTGTTTTTT
CASFTSGGRELFF
>TRBJ2-1|.|TRBV25-1|few
TGTGCCACCTACAATGAGCAGTTCTTC
CATYNEQFF
>TRBJ2-7|TRBD1|TRBV27|.
TGTGCCAGCAGGGAGGCGGGGACAGGGGTTTACGAGCAGTACTTC
CASREAGTGVYEQYF
>TRBJ1-5|.|TRBV28|.
TGTGCCAGCAGTTTGTTAGAGGAAGGCAATCAGCCCCAGCATTTT
CASSLLEEGNQPQHF
>TRBJ2-1|.|TRBV28|once
TGTGCCAGCAGTTTAGGGGGGTGGTACAATGAGCAGTTCTTC
CASSLGGWYNEQFF
>TRBJ2-3|TRBD2|TRBV15|.
TGTGCCACCAGCAGAGCTAGCGGGGGGGCCGAAGGTACGCAGTATTTT
CATSRASGGAEGTQYF
>TRBJ2-4|.|TRBV2|few
TGTGCCAGCAGTCGAACTCCCGGGACGGAACTAGCCAAAAACATTCAGTACTTC
CASSRTPGTELAKNIQYF
>TRBJ2-4|.|TRBV20-1|.
TGCAGTGCCCTCAGTTTAGCCAAAAACATTCAGTACTTC
CSALSLAKNIQYF
>TRBJ1-1|.|TRBV7-9|.
TGTGCCAGCAGCTTAACGATCACTGAAGCTTTCTTT
CASSLTITEAFF
>TRBJ2-1|TRBD1|TRBV20-1|.
TGCAGTGCTGTACCCGACAGGGGGACAAACAATGAGCAGTTCTTC
CSAVPDRGTNNEQFF
>TRBJ2-1|.|TRBV4-1|few
TGCGCCAGCAGCCAAGGGGGCGGGCGTGGTGAGCAGTTCTTC
CASSQGGGRGEQFF
>TRBJ1-2|TRBD1|TRBV12-3/TRBV12-4|few
TGTGCCAGCAGCCAAGGACAGGTGGATGGCTACACCTTC
CASSQGQVDGYTF
>TRBJ2-7|.|TRBV25-1|once
TGTGCCAGCAATGGGGGCCTCTACGAGCAGTACTTC
CASNGGLYEQYF
>TRBJ1-1|.|TRBV20-1|.
TGCAGTGCTAGAACAGGGAACACTGAAGCTTTCTTT
CSARTGNTEAFF
>TRBJ2-1|.|TRBV20-1|many
TGCAGTGCCGATGCCCGGGTCCCCTACAATGAGCAGTTCTTC
CSADARVPYNEQFF
>TRBJ2-4|TRBD1|TRBV20-1|few
TGCAGTGCCACAGGGGACCGACCAACAGGAGGCCTCGGAAACATTCAGTACTTC
CSATGDRPTGGLGNIQYF
>TRBJ2-7|.|TRBV12-3/TRBV12-4|.
TGTGCCAGCACCCAATGGGGGGACCCCTACGAGCAGTACTTC
CASTQWGDPYEQYF
>TRBJ2-1|.|TRBV11-2|.
TGTGCCAGCAGCTTGATCACTAGTGGTGAGCAGTTCTTC
CASSLITSGEQFF
>TRBJ2-3|.|TRBV5-5|.
TGTGCCAGCAGCGACGGACAGCGGGACACAAATACGCAGTATTTT
CASSDGQRDTNTQYF
>TRBJ2-5|TRBD1|TRBV4-1|few
TGCGCCAGCAGCCACCAACAGGGGTACCAAGAGACCCAGTACTTC
CASSHQQGYQETQYF
>TRBJ2-1|.|TRBV11-2|once
TGTGCCAGCAGCTTATTGACTGCCTACAATGAGCAGTTCTTC
CASSLLTAYNEQFF
>TRBJ2-3|.|TRBV20-1|few
TGCAGTGCTAGTTCCCAGACTAGGGTGTATACGCAGTATTTT
CSASSQTRVYTQYF
>TRBJ2-1|.|TRBV6-1|.
TGTGCCAGCAGGCAAGCTAGGAGCTCCTACAATGAGCAGTTCTTC
CASRQARSSYNEQFF
>TRBJ1-1|.|TRBV7-8|few
TGTGCCAGCAGCTTGGGAGTTAACAGCAACACTGAAGCTTTCTTT
CASSLGVNSNTEAFF
>TRBJ1-2|.|TRBV29-1|.
TGCAGCGTTGGAGAGGGGCAGGTGTATGGCTACACCTTC
CSVGEGQVYGYTF
>TRBJ2-2|.|TRBV5-6|.
TGTGCCAGCAGCCGGGGACGTACGTGGGGGGAGCTGTTTTTT
CASSRGRTWGELFF
>TRBJ1-6|.|TRBV20-1|many
TGCAGTGCTTTTCGGGGGGCTCTTTCACCCCTCCACTTT
CSAFRGALSPLHF
>TRBJ2-7|.|TRBV10-3|few
TGTGCCACCTACTCCGGCGAGCAGTACTTC
CATYSGEQYF
>TRBJ2-2|TRBD1|TRBV6-1|.
TGTGCCGGCTGGGACAGGGTCACCGGGGAGCTGTTTTTT
CAGWDRVTGELFF
>TRBJ1-5|.|TRBV10-2|.
TGCGCCAGCAGTGAGCTGGGCCTCCTGAGCAATCAGCCCCAGCATTTT
CASSELGLLSNQPQHF
>TRBJ2-1|TRBD2|TRBV7-8|few
TGTGCCAGCAGCGTAGGAGGTAGCGGGGGAAGCAATGAGCAGTTCTTC
CASSVGGSGGSNEQFF
>TRBJ2-7|.|TRBV7-9|.
TGTGCCAGCTTGCCCAAAAACGCCTACGAGCAGTACTTC
CASLPKNAYEQYF
>TRBJ1-6|.|TRBV21-1|few
TGTGCCAGCAGCGAAAGGGACAGGTATAATTCACCCCTCCACTTT
CASSERDRYNSPLHF
>TRBJ2-1|TRBD1|TRBV7-9|.
TGTGCCAGCAGCTCAATTGGGACAGGGGCCTACAATGAGCAGTTCTTC
CASSSIGTGAYNEQFF
>TRBJ2-7|TRBD2|TRBV29-1|many
TGCAGCGTAGTGTCCCCTACTAGCGGGAGCTACGAGCAGTACTTC
CSVVSPTSGSYEQYF
>TRBJ2-2|TRBD2|TRBV29-1|.
TGCAGCGTTGAAGATTACGGGGGGTCGAACACCGGGGAGCTGTTTTTT
CSVEDYGGSNTGELFF
>TRBJ2-5|TRBD1|TRBV12-3/TRBV12-4|.
TGTGCCAGCAGTCTCCAGGGGGATGTAGAGACCCAGTACTTC
CASSLQGDVETQYF
>TRBJ2-3|TRBD1|TRBV20-1|.
TGCAGTGCTCTTTCTAAAGGGCCGACAGGGTGGGCAGATACGCAGTATTTT
CSALSKGPTGWADTQYF
>TRBJ2-3|TRBD2|TRBV4-1|.
TGCGCCAGCAGCCAAGGCCAAGAGACTAGCGCAGCAGATACGCAGTATTTT
CASSQGQETSAADTQYF
>TRBJ1-2|.|TRBV6-5|few
TGTGCCAGCAGTTTTGGGACTCCTAGCTATGGCTACACCTTC
CASSFGTPSYGYTF
>TRBJ2-7|TRBD1|TRBV5-1|.
TGCGCCAGCACCCGAACTCCGGGACAGACCTACGAGCAGTACTTC
CASTRTPGQTYEQYF
>TRBJ1-1|.|TRBV3-1|.
TGTGCCAGCAGGATACGTGACGGTGCGGCTTTCTTT
CASRIRDGAAFF